A single sample is the source of the 9 T cell receptor beta chains below, sequenced in a study of blood T cell repertoires in COVID-19. Sequenced by immunoSEQ multiplex PCR; TCRdb stores in-frame clones only, minus some. Of about 210,000 clones in the sample, 60% to 85% were seen once. The sequenced sample was peripheral blood. The receptors derive from a woman in her 70s with acute or convalescent COVID-19.

The chain carries TRBV24-1 and TRBJ1-2, with 7 nucleotides matching TRBD1. The CDR3 extends over 14 amino acids. V shed 4 bases, J shed 0 bases, and the junction held 1 base outside the gene matches. Germline CDR1 is KGHDR and CDR2 is SFDVKD. This chain's CDR3 is CATSDGTANYGYTF. Here the CDR3 DNA reads TGTGCCACCAGTGACGGGACAGCTAACTATGGCTACACCTTC.

This chain links TRBV2 with TRBJ1-1; tentative D call: TRBD1 (6 bases). Trimming removed 7 bases at V and 5 bases at J, with 20 bases between. The germline CDR1 and CDR2 sequences are SNHLY and FYNNEI. The CDR3 has 15 residues. The CDR3, as DNA: TGTGCCAGCAAGTTCCTAGAACAGGGACAAACTGAAGCTTTCTTT. The encoded protein is CASKFLEQGQTEAFF.

This chain links TRBV6-5 with TRBJ1-5; D is ambiguous. Trimming stripped 4 bases from V and 3 bases from J, with 4 bases between. The germline V gene encodes CDR1 MNHEY and CDR2 SVGAGI. This CDR3 is built from 12 residues. The CDR3 DNA follows: TGTGCCAGCAGTTCAGACAATCAGCCCCAGCATTTT. The encoded protein is CASSSDNQPQHF.

This clone was seen a single time. The rearrangement links TRBV27 to TRBJ2-2; 7 nucleotides line up with TRBD1. Unmatched junction bases numbered 10, after V lost 5 bases and J lost 1 base. The CDR3 runs to 17 residues. Germline CDR1 MNHEY, CDR2 SMNVEV (reference sequence). CDR3: CASSPTTGRRNTGELFF. In nucleotides, the CDR3 is TGTGCCAGCAGTCCCACGACAGGGAGAAGGAACACCGGGGAGCTGTTTTTT.

This clone was seen a few times. The chain joins TRBV5-4 to TRBJ2-4; 9 bases agree with TRBD1. Germline CDR1 reads SGHNT; CDR2 reads YYREEE (reference sequence). With V trimmed by 2 bases and J by 9 bases, 6 bases remained unmatched. There are 14 residues in the CDR3. CDR3 region: CASSLTGGEGIQYF. CDR3 nucleotides: TGTGCCAGCAGCTTAACAGGGGGCGAGGGCATTCAGTACTTC.

The CDR3 region is CASTRGQGYYNEQFF. As DNA, the CDR3 is TGTGCCAGCACCCGGGGACAGGGATATTACAATGAGCAGTTCTTC. The chain employs TRBV7-8 and TRBJ2-1, with TRBD1 matching 9 bases. There are 15 residues in the CDR3. The germline CDR1 and CDR2 sequences are SGHVS and FQNEAQ. V shed 7 bases, J shed 4 bases, and the junction held 8 bases outside the gene matches.

V and J are TRBV9 and TRBJ2-1; D remains unclear. The V end lost 4 bases, the J end lost 2 bases, and 19 bases lay between the germline ends. Germline loops: CDR1 SGDLS, CDR2 YYNGEE. The CDR3 totals 17 residues. The CDR3 DNA follows: TGTGCCAGCAGCCCAAGAGGTATAGAGATCGCCTACAATGAGCAGTTCTTC. It codes for CASSPRGIEIAYNEQFF. Variable domain in full (rest from reference TRBV9 and TRBJ2-1): DSGVTQTPKHLITATGQRVTLRCSPRSGDLSVYWYQQSLDQGLQFLIQYYNGEERAKGNILERFSAQQFPDLHSELNLSSLELGDSALYFCASSPRGIEIAYNEQFFGPGTRLTVL.

V usage is TRBV5-6 and J usage is TRBJ1-1; 10 bases agree with TRBD1. CDR1 is SGHDT and CDR2 is YYEEEE in the germline V gene. V gave up 5 bases and J gave up 1 base; unmatched junction bases: 8. The CDR3 totals 16 residues. CDR3 region: CASSKTGGPPNTEAFF. CDR3 nucleotide sequence: TGTGCCAGCAGTAAGACAGGGGGCCCCCCGAACACTGAAGCTTTCTTT.

V is TRBV3-1 (or the pseudogene TRBV3-2) and J is TRBJ1-1, with TRBD1 matching over 7 bases. Germline trimming cut 4 bases from V and 6 bases from J; bases unmatched to any gene: 8. The CDR3 sequence is 14 residues long. Per germline, CDR1 LGHDT and CDR2 YNNKEL (reference sequence). The CDR3 region has the DNA TGTGCCAGCAGCCGAAAGACAGGGAGCCCTGAAGCTTTCTTT. Protein product: CASSRKTGSPEAFF.